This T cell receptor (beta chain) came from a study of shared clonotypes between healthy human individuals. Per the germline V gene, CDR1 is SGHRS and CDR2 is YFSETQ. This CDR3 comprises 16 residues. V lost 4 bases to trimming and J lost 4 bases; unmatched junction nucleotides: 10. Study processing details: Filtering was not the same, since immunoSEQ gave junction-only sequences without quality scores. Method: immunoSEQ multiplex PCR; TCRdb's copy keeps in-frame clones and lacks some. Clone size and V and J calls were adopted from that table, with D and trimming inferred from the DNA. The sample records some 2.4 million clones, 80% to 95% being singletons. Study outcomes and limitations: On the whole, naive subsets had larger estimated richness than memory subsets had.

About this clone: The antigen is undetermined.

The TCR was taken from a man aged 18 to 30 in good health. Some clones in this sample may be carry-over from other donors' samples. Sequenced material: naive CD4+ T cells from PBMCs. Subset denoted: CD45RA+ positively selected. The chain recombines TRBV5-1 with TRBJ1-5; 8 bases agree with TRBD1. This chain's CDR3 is CASSPGTGALNQPQHF. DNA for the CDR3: TGCGCCAGCAGCCCCGGGACAGGAGCCCTTAATCAGCCCCAGCATTTT.